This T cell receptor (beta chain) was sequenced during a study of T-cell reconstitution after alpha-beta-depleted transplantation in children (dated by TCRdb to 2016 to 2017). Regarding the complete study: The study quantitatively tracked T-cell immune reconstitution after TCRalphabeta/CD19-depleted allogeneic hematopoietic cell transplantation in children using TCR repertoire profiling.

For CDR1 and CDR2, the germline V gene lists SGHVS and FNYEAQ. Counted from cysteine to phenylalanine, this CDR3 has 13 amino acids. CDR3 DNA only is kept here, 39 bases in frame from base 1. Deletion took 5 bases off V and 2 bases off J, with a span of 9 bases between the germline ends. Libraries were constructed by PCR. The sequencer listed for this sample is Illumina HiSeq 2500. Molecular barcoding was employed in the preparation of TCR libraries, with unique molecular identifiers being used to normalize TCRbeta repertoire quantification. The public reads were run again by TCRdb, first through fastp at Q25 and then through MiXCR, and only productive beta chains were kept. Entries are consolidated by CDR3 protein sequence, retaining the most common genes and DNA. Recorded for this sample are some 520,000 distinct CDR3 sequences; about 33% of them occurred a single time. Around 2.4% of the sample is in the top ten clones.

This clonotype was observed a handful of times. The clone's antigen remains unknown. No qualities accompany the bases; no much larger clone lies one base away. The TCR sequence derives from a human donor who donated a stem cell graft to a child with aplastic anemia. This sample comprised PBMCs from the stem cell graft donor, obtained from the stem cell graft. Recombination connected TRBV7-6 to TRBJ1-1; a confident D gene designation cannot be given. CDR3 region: CASSVDLNTEAFF. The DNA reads TGTGCCAGCAGCGTGGACCTAAACACTGAAGCTTTCTTT.